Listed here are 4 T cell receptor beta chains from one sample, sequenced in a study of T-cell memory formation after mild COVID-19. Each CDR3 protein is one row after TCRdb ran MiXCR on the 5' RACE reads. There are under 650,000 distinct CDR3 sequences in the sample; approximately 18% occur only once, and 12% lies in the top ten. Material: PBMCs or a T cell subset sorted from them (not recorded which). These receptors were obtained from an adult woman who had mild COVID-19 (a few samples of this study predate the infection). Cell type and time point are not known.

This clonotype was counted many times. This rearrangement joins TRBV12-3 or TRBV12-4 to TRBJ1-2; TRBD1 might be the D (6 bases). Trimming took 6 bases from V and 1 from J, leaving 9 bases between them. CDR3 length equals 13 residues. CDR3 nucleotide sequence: TGTGCCAGCAGCTTACAGGGTAACTATGGCTACACCTTC. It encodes CASSLQGNYGYTF.

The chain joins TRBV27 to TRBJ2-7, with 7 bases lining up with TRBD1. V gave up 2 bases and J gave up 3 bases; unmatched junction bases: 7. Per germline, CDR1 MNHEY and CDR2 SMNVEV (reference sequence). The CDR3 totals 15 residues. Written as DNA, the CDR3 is TGTGCCAGCAGTTTAACAGGGGTTCTTAGCTACGAGCAGTACTTC. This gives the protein CASSLTGVLSYEQYF.

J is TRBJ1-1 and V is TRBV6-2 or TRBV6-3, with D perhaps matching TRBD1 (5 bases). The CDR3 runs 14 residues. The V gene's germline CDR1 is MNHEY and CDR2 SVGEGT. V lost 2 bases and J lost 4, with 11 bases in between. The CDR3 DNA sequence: TGTGCCAGCAGTTACGAGGGGTGGGCCACTGAAGCTTTCTTT. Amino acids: CASSYEGWATEAFF.

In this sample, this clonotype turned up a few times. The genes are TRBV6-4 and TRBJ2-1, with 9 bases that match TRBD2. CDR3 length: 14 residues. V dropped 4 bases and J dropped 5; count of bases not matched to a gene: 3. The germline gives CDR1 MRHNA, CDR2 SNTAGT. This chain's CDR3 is CASSVSGSHNEQFF. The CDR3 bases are TGTGCCAGCAGTGTTAGCGGGAGTCACAATGAGCAGTTCTTC.